This entry is about one T cell receptor (beta chain). The data are from a study of human T cells and chemical hapten exposure. Study-wide background: Sensitization involved placing 2% DPC onto an approximately 2 cm by approximately 2 cm region of upper inner arm skin.

Time point reported: patch test 1, 2 weeks after DPC sensitization. Described treatment: therapeutic diphenylcyclopropenone sensitization with weekly scalp DPC. One entry per CDR3 protein, called by TCRdb with MiXCR from the RACE reads. The data show approximately 74,000 distinct CDR3 sequences, 32% seen once. Trimming took off 0 bases at V and 0 bases at J, with 10 bases between the two ends. Germline values: CDR1 WNHNN, CDR2 SYGVQD (reference sequence). This CDR3 spans 16 amino acids. The input for sequencing was whole blood, taken in connection with sensitization to the hapten diphenylcyclopropenone (DPC). The receptor comes from a man aged 40-50 years with alopecia areata. Some clones in this sample may be carry-over from other donors' samples. The chain has TRBV10-1 and TRBJ2-3, with D perhaps TRBD2 (6 bases). CDR3 region: CASSESGGVSTDTQYF. CDR3 in DNA: TGCGCCAGCAGTGAGTCGGGGGGAGTAAGCACAGATACGCAGTATTTT.